This is a list of T cell receptor beta chains from one sample in a study of blood T cell repertoires in COVID-19. TCRdb keeps only in-frame clones here, not all; method: immunoSEQ multiplex PCR. The repertoire consists of about 170,000 clones, with around 88% occurring once and the leading ten covering roughly 18%. Sequenced input: peripheral blood. The receptors derive from a woman in her seventies who had recovered from COVID-19. Each CDR3 is given with its conserved first and last residue. The D gene is left open where the match is weak. Clone size, where shown, is once, few, many, or a class for clones that have expanded.

CDR3,DNA,J,D,size,V
CASSPRPGHLNEQFF,TGTGCCAGCTCACCCCGACCGGGACATCTCAATGAGCAGTTCTTC,TRBJ2-1,.,.,TRBV18
CASSLTSAQETQYF,TGTGCCAGCAGTCTTACTAGCGCGCAAGAGACCCAGTACTTC,TRBJ2-5,TRBD2,once,TRBV28
CAIIGSGDKTRNEQFF,TGTGCCATCATCGGTAGCGGGGACAAGACCCGAAATGAGCAGTTCTTC,TRBJ2-1,TRBD2,.,TRBV10-3
CASSPRDSSSSTYEQYF,TGTGCCAGCTCACCGAGGGACAGTTCCAGTTCCACCTACGAGCAGTACTTC,TRBJ2-7,TRBD1,once,TRBV18
CAWRGSAAWPGDTQYF,TGTGCCTGGAGGGGGTCGGCGGCTTGGCCGGGGGATACGCAGTATTTT,TRBJ2-3,.,.,TRBV30
CASSRASRSPSTDTQYF,TGTGCCAGCAGCCGGGCTAGCCGTAGTCCTAGCACAGATACGCAGTATTTT,TRBJ2-3,.,once,TRBV9
CASSKYGGNTIYF,TGTGCCAGCAGCAAATACGGAGGCAACACCATATATTTT,TRBJ1-3,.,few,TRBV3-1/TRBV3-2
CASSLGPPSGGGTDTQYF,TGTGCCAGCAGCTTAGGGCCCCCTAGCGGGGGGGGCACAGATACGCAGTATTTT,TRBJ2-3,TRBD2,.,TRBV7-6
CASSQDPHDRGEQFF,TGCGCCAGCAGCCAAGATCCCCACGACAGGGGTGAGCAGTTCTTC,TRBJ2-1,TRBD1,.,TRBV4-3
CASSGLAGVNEQFF,TGTGCCAGCAGCGGCCTAGCAGGGGTCAATGAGCAGTTCTTC,TRBJ2-1,.,once,TRBV7-2
CASSSGLGSSYNEQFF,TGTGCCAGCAGCAGCGGACTGGGTAGCTCCTACAATGAGCAGTTCTTC,TRBJ2-1,.,.,TRBV11-3
CASNPAQGYEQYF,TGTGCCAGCAACCCTGCACAGGGATACGAGCAGTACTTC,TRBJ2-7,.,.,TRBV28
CASSAAWIGGYTF,TGCGCCAGCAGCGCAGCCTGGATCGGGGGCTACACCTTC,TRBJ1-2,.,few,TRBV5-1
CASTEQELETQYF,TGTGCCAGCACCGAACAGGAGTTAGAGACCCAGTACTTC,TRBJ2-5,.,.,TRBV25-1
CASSQAKGLGNYGYTF,TGTGCCAGCAGCCAAGCGAAGGGGCTCGGAAACTATGGCTACACCTTC,TRBJ1-2,.,.,TRBV14
CASSGTGREEQYF,TGTGCCAGCAGTGGGACAGGCCGGGAGGAGCAGTACTTC,TRBJ2-7,TRBD1,.,TRBV27
CAWRRTGETQYF,TGTGCCTGGAGAAGGACAGGGGAGACCCAGTACTTC,TRBJ2-5,TRBD1,.,TRBV30